This passage covers 27 T cell receptor beta chains from one sample sequenced in a study of cytomegalovirus exposure and HLA in healthy donors. 13 Jbeta primers and 60 Vbeta primers were used for the PCR. TCRdb keeps only in-frame clones here, not all; method: immunoSEQ multiplex PCR. This table has more than 85,000 clones, about 80% appearing once. The sample comprised PBMCs. All receptors come from a woman in her forties or fifties in good health and CMV-seropositive.

V gene TRBV19 combines with J gene TRBJ1-1; 7 nucleotides align to TRBD1. CDR3 length: 16 residues. V lost 8 bases, J lost 7 bases, and 19 bases stayed unmatched. CDR1 LNHDA and CDR2 SQIVND come from the germline V gene (reference sequence). The CDR3 loop is CASSPSRQGNRGEAFF. The CDR3 DNA reads as TGTGCCAGTTCTCCCTCCCGACAGGGCAATAGGGGTGAAGCTTTCTTT.

This chain uses TRBV2 with TRBJ2-5; TRBD2 is a possible D gene (7 bases). Trimming pared 4 bases from V and 5 bases from J, leaving 11 bases between. CDR3 length: 13 residues. Germline V gene data show CDR1 as SNHLY and CDR2 as FYNNEI. The CDR3 bases are TGTGCCAGCAGTGGGGAGGGGGGGGAGACCCAGTACTTC. Translated, it gives CASSGEGGETQYF.

The chain links TRBV7-9 to TRBJ1-1; D may be TRBD1 (6 bases). The germline V and J ends were trimmed by 4 bases and 9 bases, with 12 bases remaining between them. CDR1 is SEHNR and CDR2 is FQNEAQ in the germline V gene (reference sequence). This CDR3 contains 12 residues. The CDR3 nucleotides read TGTGCCAGCAGCTCCCCTTGGGACAAAGCTTTCTTT. Amino acids: CASSSPWDKAFF.

The rearrangement uses TRBV7-2 and TRBJ2-7, with D perhaps TRBD2 (5 bases). CDR3 length equals 15 residues. Germline values: CDR1 SGHTA, CDR2 FQGNSA. V lost 5 bases to trimming and J lost 3 bases, with 17 bases between them. The CDR3 loop reads CASSPYAGNFYEQYF. The CDR3 DNA reads TGTGCCAGCAGCCCATACGCGGGCAACTTCTACGAGCAGTACTTC.

The chain carries TRBV10-3 and TRBJ2-7; the D is unclear. Germline assignment: CDR1 ENHRY and CDR2 SYGVKD. Trimming removed 8 bases from V and 3 bases from J, with 11 bases in between. There are 12 residues in the CDR3. CDR3 region: CAIRGASYEQYF. The CDR3 DNA follows: TGTGCCATCCGCGGAGCCAGCTACGAGCAGTACTTC.

As concerns this clone: Other DNA sequences in the sample encode the same CDR3. This chain links TRBV5-6 with TRBJ1-1; 10 nucleotides line up with TRBD1. CDR1 and CDR2 (germline): SGHDT, YYEEEE. The CDR3 has 15 residues. The J segment lost 0 bases and the V segment lost 4 bases, leaving 3 bases of the junction unmatched. The CDR3 sequence: CASSPGTGVNTEAFF. The CDR3, as DNA: TGTGCCAGCAGCCCTGGGACAGGGGTGAACACTGAAGCTTTCTTT.

V and J are TRBV19 and TRBJ1-1; no definite D call. The V gene's germline CDR1 is LNHDA and CDR2 SQIVND (reference sequence). The CDR3 has 14 residues. Trimming took off 1 base at V and 3 bases at J, with 9 bases between the two ends. The CDR3 nucleotides are TGTGCCAGTAGTATAGGGCAGGTTGACACTGAAGCTTTCTTT. This translates into CASSIGQVDTEAFF.

The chain couples TRBV11-2 to TRBJ2-4; tentatively, D is TRBD2 (5 bases). The CDR3 length is 12 residues. The ends were cut back, 6 bases at V and 9 bases at J, with 12 bases in the middle. Germline loops: CDR1 SGHAT, CDR2 FQNNGV. Here the CDR3 DNA reads TGTGCCAGCAGAAATCGAGGGAGCATTCAGTACTTC. Protein sequence: CASRNRGSIQYF.

The chain combines TRBV5-4 with TRBJ2-7; 8 nucleotides line up with TRBD1. CDR1 SGHNT and CDR2 YYREEE come from the germline V gene (reference sequence). The CDR3 totals 15 residues. V was pared by 2 bases and J by 2 bases, with 6 bases of the junction left unmatched. The CDR3 nucleotides are TGTGCCAGCAGCTTCGGGGGACAGGCCGCCTACGAGCAGTACTTC. This sequence encodes CASSFGGQAAYEQYF.

The chain recombines TRBV5-8 with TRBJ2-1, with TRBD2 matching over 8 bases. CDR1 is SGHTS and CDR2 is YDEGEE in the germline V gene. The CDR3 contains 16 residues. Trimming at V came to 4 bases and at J to 7 bases, leaving 13 bases not matched to a gene. CDR3 nucleotide sequence: TGTGCCAGCAGCCTATTAGCGGGAATGGATCATAATGAGCAGTTCTTC. This translates into CASSLLAGMDHNEQFF.

The chain couples TRBV7-3 to TRBJ1-2, with TRBD1 as a possible D gene (6 bases). Germline loops: CDR1 SGHTA, CDR2 FQGTGA. The CDR3 length is 15 residues. V lost 5 bases and J 1 base, leaving 14 bases between the germline ends. In DNA, the CDR3 is TGTGCCAGCAGCAGGGGGACATTCAGTAACTATGGCTACACCTTC. Encoded protein: CASSRGTFSNYGYTF.

V usage is TRBV7-9 and J usage is TRBJ2-1, with D tentatively TRBD2 (5 bases). The CDR3 has 13 residues. CDR1 SEHNR and CDR2 FQNEAQ come from the germline V gene (reference sequence). Trimming left V 1 base short and J 5 bases short, with 6 bases between. CDR3 nucleotides: TGTGCCAGCAGCTTAGTAGCGAACAATGAGCAGTTCTTC. It specifies CASSLVANNEQFF.

This clone appeared a single time. The DNA for the CDR3 is TGCAGTGGCATCACAGATACGCAGTATTTT. It codes for CSGITDTQYF. V usage is TRBV29-1 and J usage is TRBJ2-3; no definite D call. The CDR3 spans 10 residues. Germline V gives CDR1 SQVTM, CDR2 ANQGSEA.

A few counts support this clone. J is TRBJ1-4 and V is TRBV18; D not certain. CDR1 KGHSH and CDR2 LQKENI come from the germline V gene. The CDR3 length is 15 residues. Trimming stripped 5 bases from V and 4 bases from J, with 14 bases between. The CDR3 sequence: CASSSLGGDNEKLFF. Written as DNA, the CDR3 is TGTGCCAGCTCATCTTTAGGAGGCGATAATGAAAAACTGTTTTTT. Full variable domain (remainder filled in from reference TRBV18 and TRBJ1-4): NAGVMQNPRHLVRRRGQEARLRCSPMKGHSHVYWYRQLPEEGLKFMVYLQKENIIDESGMPKERFSAEFPKEGPSILRIQQVVRGDSAAYFCASSSLGGDNEKLFFGSGTQLSVL.

J is TRBJ1-2 and V is TRBV5-1, with unresolved D. V was trimmed by 0 bases and J by 7 bases, leaving 13 bases between them. Per the germline V gene, CDR1 is SGHRS and CDR2 is YFSETQ. This CDR3 spans 14 amino acids. The DNA of the CDR3 is TGCGCCAGCAGCTTGGTTTGGGGAGTGGGTGGCTACACCTTC. Translated: CASSLVWGVGGYTF.

The chain recombines TRBV2 with TRBJ2-5, with 14 positions matching TRBD2. Trimming took 10 bases from V and 7 from J; bases not matched to a gene: 11. The germline V gene has CDR1 SNHLY and CDR2 FYNNEI. This CDR3 contains 15 residues. CDR3 in amino acids: CATRGLAGGGGTQYF. As DNA, the CDR3 is TGTGCCACCAGAGGACTAGCGGGAGGCGGGGGGACCCAGTACTTC.

This clone was found a few times. The chain has TRBV5-3 and TRBJ2-1; possibly TRBD2 for D (7 bases). TRBV5-3 qualifies as an ORF whose function is uncertain. V gave up 10 bases and J gave up 10 bases, with 24 bases separating them. The CDR3 has 14 residues. CDR3 DNA sequence: TGTGCCCGGAAGGGGGGGCGGGGTTGTTACGAGCAGTTCTTC. This gives the protein CARKGGRGCYEQFF.

The chain carries TRBV5-1 and TRBJ1-4; D is undetermined. Deletions cut 4 bases from V and 4 bases from J, with 8 bases between. The CDR3 contains 13 residues. The germline CDR1 and CDR2 sequences are SGHRS and YFSETQ. The CDR3 DNA reads TGCGCCAGCAGCGGTGACAATAATGAAAAACTGTTTTTT. Translating it yields CASSGDNNEKLFF.

The chain employs TRBV6-1 and TRBJ2-3, with 11 bases identical to TRBD2. J gave up 4 bases and V 6 bases, and 3 bases lay outside the gene matches. The CDR3 contains 14 residues. Germline V lookup: CDR1 MNHNS, CDR2 SASEGT. The CDR3 region is CASRGLAEADTQYF. In DNA form, the CDR3 reads TGTGCCAGCAGGGGACTAGCGGAAGCAGATACGCAGTATTTT.

This chain links TRBV19 with TRBJ1-4, with D uncertain. The CDR3 is 15 residues long. Deletions cut 6 bases from V and 0 bases from J, with 11 bases between. Germline V gene lookup returns CDR1 LNHDA and CDR2 SQIVND (reference sequence). For the CDR3, the DNA is TGTGCCAGTAGCCCCTCCGGGGCAACTAATGAAAAACTGTTTTTT. Protein sequence: CASSPSGATNEKLFF.

This clone was counted a few times. The genes are TRBV5-4 and TRBJ1-5; perhaps TRBD1 as D (5 bases). CDR1 SGHNT and CDR2 YYREEE come from the germline V gene (reference sequence). V was pared by 2 bases and J by 7 bases, with 10 bases between. The CDR3 contains 13 residues. This CDR3 is CASSFQGGQPQHF. The CDR3, as DNA: TGTGCCAGCAGCTTCCAGGGTGGCCAGCCCCAGCATTTT.

The rearrangement uses TRBV19 and TRBJ2-7; 9 nucleotides match TRBD2. V shed 2 bases and J 6 bases; nucleotides not matched to a gene: 5. Germline CDR1 is LNHDA and CDR2 is SQIVND (reference sequence). The CDR3 consists of 14 residues. The CDR3 region is CASSILAGVPEQYF. The CDR3 nucleotides read TGTGCCAGTAGTATATTAGCGGGAGTCCCCGAGCAGTACTTC.

This rearrangement joins TRBV23-1 to TRBJ2-7, with D maybe TRBD1 (5 bases). TRBV23-1 is recorded as an ORF, its role being uncertain. V lost 4 bases to trimming and J lost 2 bases, with 18 bases between them. The CDR3 is 16 amino acids. CDR3 loop: CASSPYPVQGPYEQYF. In DNA form, the CDR3 reads TGCGCCAGCAGTCCCTATCCAGTCCAGGGTCCCTACGAGCAGTACTTC.

The chain has TRBV18 and TRBJ2-1; D is uncertain. With 6 bases removed from V and 2 bases from J, the gap between germline ends came to 8 bases. The CDR3 covers 13 residues. The V gene's germline CDR1 is KGHSH and CDR2 LQKENI. The CDR3 spells CASSRSAYNEQFF. As DNA, the CDR3 is TGTGCCAGCTCGCGGTCTGCCTACAATGAGCAGTTCTTC.

The chain joins TRBV6-5 to TRBJ1-5, with D unclear. V lost 0 bases to trimming and J lost 6 bases, with 9 bases between them. CDR1 and CDR2 (germline): MNHEY, SVGAGI. The CDR3 is 14 residues long. The CDR3 DNA sequence: TGTGCCAGCAGTTACTCACGGGGAAGTCAGCCCCAGCATTTT. It codes for CASSYSRGSQPQHF.

Only one count was recorded for this clone. The chain joins TRBV5-1 to TRBJ2-3; D is undetermined. V dropped 4 bases and J dropped 2 bases, with 14 bases sitting between them. This CDR3 region has 15 residues. CDR1 is SGHRS, CDR2 YFSETQ, per germline. CDR3 amino acids: CASSEDFSYTDTQYF. Written as DNA, the CDR3 is TGCGCCAGCAGCGAAGACTTCTCATACACAGATACGCAGTATTTT.

V is TRBV6-5 and J is TRBJ1-5, with 7 bases matching TRBD1. V gave up 2 bases and J gave up 1 base; unmatched junction bases: 5. Germline V gene sequence: CDR1 MNHEY, CDR2 SVGAGI. The CDR3 totals 16 residues. CDR3 sequence reads: CASSYRGRGSNQPQHF. For the CDR3, the DNA is TGTGCCAGCAGTTACCGGGGCAGGGGGAGCAATCAGCCCCAGCATTTT.